These 12 T cell receptor beta chains were sequenced from one sample in a study of graft-versus-host responses after intestinal transplantation. The table came from immunoSEQ multiplex PCR; TCRdb's copy has only in-frame clones and leaves some out. This sample has tens of thousands of clones; 94% occur once, and the top ten carry roughly 0.17%. No antigen has been identified for these receptors. The material was unstimulated CD4+ T cells sorted from spleen or lymph node cells, obtained before transplant. Receptors originate from a human donor who was the organ donor for an intestinal transplant.

The V call is TRBV6-1, the J call TRBJ1-5; D unresolved. The length of the CDR3 is 14 residues. Per the germline V gene, CDR1 is MNHNS and CDR2 is SASEGT. Trimming removed 8 bases at V and 2 bases at J, with 13 bases between. CDR3 DNA sequence: TGTGCCAGCCTCAAGGCCTGGGGCAATCAGCCCCAGCATTTT. Encoded protein: CASLKAWGNQPQHF.

The gene calls are TRBV6-1 and TRBJ2-3; a weak D match, TRBD2 (6 bases). The CDR3 contains 14 residues. CDR1 and CDR2 from the germline V gene are MNHNS and SASEGT. The V end was cut by 4 bases, the J end by 6 bases, with 14 bases between. This CDR3 reads CASSAAPTRDTQYF. For the CDR3, the DNA is TGTGCCAGCAGTGCGGCTCCGACTAGGGATACGCAGTATTTT.

The chain carries TRBV30 and TRBJ1-2; D uncertain. V was cut by 2 bases and J by 1 base, with 8 bases left in between. The CDR3 spans 13 residues. Germline lookup yields CDR1 GTSNPN and CDR2 SVGIG (reference sequence). The DNA of the CDR3 is TGTGCCTGGAGTAACGGGGATAACTATGGCTACACCTTC. Encoded protein: CAWSNGDNYGYTF. The full variable domain, with the rest looked up from reference TRBV30 and TRBJ1-2, is SQTIHQWPATLVQPVGSPLSLECTVEGTSNPNLYWYRQAAGRGLQLLFYSVGIGQISSEVPQNLSASRPQDRQFILSSKKLLLSDSGFYLCAWSNGDNYGYTFGSGTRLTVV.

This chain links TRBV2 with TRBJ2-2; D not resolved. V shed 2 bases and J shed 6 bases, with 10 bases lying between them. Germline V gene data show CDR1 as SNHLY and CDR2 as FYNNEI. The CDR3 is 14 amino acids. CDR3 protein: CASSEFQPPGELFF. CDR3 coding DNA: TGTGCCAGCAGTGAATTCCAGCCCCCCGGGGAGCTGTTTTTT.

This chain links TRBV27 with TRBJ2-7; no definite D call. Germline V gene sequence: CDR1 MNHEY, CDR2 SMNVEV (reference sequence). V was clipped by 4 bases and J by 5 bases, with 18 bases between them. This CDR3 has 15 amino acids. The CDR3 DNA reads as TGTGCCAGCAGTTCCCCGGGTCCTATTGGCCACGAGCAGTACTTC. Protein product: CASSSPGPIGHEQYF.

The V call is TRBV5-6, the J call TRBJ2-5; D gene uncertain. Trimming took off 4 bases at V and 2 bases at J, with 3 bases between the two ends. This CDR3 is built from 11 residues. The germline CDR1 and CDR2 sequences are SGHDT and YYEEEE. The CDR3 sequence is CASSVQETQYF. CDR3 in DNA: TGTGCCAGCAGCGTTCAAGAGACCCAGTACTTC.

The chain is built from TRBV6-1 and TRBJ2-7; D unclear. V lost 7 bases, J lost 6 bases, and 10 bases lay in between. The CDR3 totals 11 residues. The germline V gene encodes CDR1 MNHNS and CDR2 SASEGT. The CDR3 loop reads CASMDPFEQYF. In nucleotides, the CDR3 is TGTGCCAGCATGGACCCCTTCGAGCAGTACTTC.

This clone was detected once. The chain has TRBV5-1 and TRBJ2-1; D unclear. CDR1 is SGHRS and CDR2 is YFSETQ in the germline V gene. Trimming shortened V by 2 bases and J by 0 bases, and 12 bases separated the two germline ends. CDR3 length equals 16 residues. In nucleotides, the CDR3 is TGCGCCAGCAGCTTTAGGCAGGCGAGCTCCTACAATGAGCAGTTCTTC. Translation: CASSFRQASSYNEQFF.

The rearrangement links TRBV28 to TRBJ2-3, with TRBD2 as a possible D gene (7 bases). Germline CDR1 reads MDHEN; CDR2 reads SYDVKM. The CDR3 has 14 residues. Trimming took 6 bases from V and 4 from J, leaving 14 bases between them. The CDR3 protein is CASRGGAFPDTQYF. CDR3 coding DNA: TGTGCCAGCAGGGGGGGGGCCTTCCCAGATACGCAGTATTTT.

This clone is a singleton in its sample. The chain couples TRBV19 to TRBJ2-5; tentative D call: TRBD1 (6 bases). Judging by the DNA end, TRBJ2-7 fits better; the J call may be wrong. Germline V gene lookup returns CDR1 LNHDA and CDR2 SQIVND (reference sequence). The CDR3 totals 13 residues. CDR3 loop: CASSIGQAYEQYF. The CDR3 region has the DNA TGTGCCAGTAGTATAGGACAGGCCTACGAGCAGTACTTC.

The chain carries TRBV30 and TRBJ2-5, with a weak D call TRBD2 (6 bases). CDR1 and CDR2 from the germline V gene are GTSNPN and SVGIG (reference sequence). Trimming removed 4 bases from V and 4 bases from J, with 16 bases in between. This CDR3 spans 14 amino acids. The CDR3 nucleotides are TGTGCCTGGATCCGGCGGGGCCGGGGAGAGACCCAGTACTTC. This codes for CAWIRRGRGETQYF.

V and J are TRBV6-1 and TRBJ2-3, with D maybe TRBD2 (5 bases). The CDR3 extends over 13 amino acids. Trimming took 6 bases from V and 3 from J, leaving 10 bases between them. Germline values: CDR1 MNHNS, CDR2 SASEGT. CDR3 coding DNA: TGTGCCAGCAGGACGGGGAGTACAGATACGCAGTATTTT. Its protein is CASRTGSTDTQYF.